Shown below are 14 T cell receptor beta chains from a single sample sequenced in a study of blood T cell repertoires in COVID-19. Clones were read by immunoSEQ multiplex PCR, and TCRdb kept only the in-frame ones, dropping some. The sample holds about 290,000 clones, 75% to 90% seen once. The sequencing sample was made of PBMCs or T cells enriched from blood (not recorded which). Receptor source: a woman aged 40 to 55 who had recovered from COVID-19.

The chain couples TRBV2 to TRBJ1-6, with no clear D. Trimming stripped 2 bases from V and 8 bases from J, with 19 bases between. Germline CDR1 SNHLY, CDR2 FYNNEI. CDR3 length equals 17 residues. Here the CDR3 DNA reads TGTGCCAGCAGTGAAAGGGTCCAACCCGGGGTATATTCACCCCTCCACTTT. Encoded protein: CASSERVQPGVYSPLHF. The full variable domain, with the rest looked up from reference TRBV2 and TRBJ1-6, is EPEVTQTPSHQVTQMGQEVILRCVPISNHLYFYWYRQILGQKVEFLVSFYNNEISEKSEIFDDQFSVERPDGSNFTLKIRSTKLEDSAMYFCASSERVQPGVYSPLHFGNGTRLTVT.

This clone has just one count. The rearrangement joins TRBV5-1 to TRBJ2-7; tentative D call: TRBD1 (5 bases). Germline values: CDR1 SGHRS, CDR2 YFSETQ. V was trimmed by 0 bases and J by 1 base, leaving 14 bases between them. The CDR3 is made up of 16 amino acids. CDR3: CASSLDGRVVSYEQYF. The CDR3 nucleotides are TGCGCCAGCAGCTTGGACGGCAGGGTAGTGTCCTACGAGCAGTACTTC.

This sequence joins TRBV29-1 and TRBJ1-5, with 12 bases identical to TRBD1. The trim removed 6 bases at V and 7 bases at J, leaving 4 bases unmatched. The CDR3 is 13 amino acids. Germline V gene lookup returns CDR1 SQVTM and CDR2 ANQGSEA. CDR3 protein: CSVGGTGGQPQHF. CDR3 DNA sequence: TGCAGCGTGGGGGGGACAGGGGGCCAGCCCCAGCATTTT.

The CDR3 here is CASSYRDPEVKLFF. DNA for the CDR3: TGTGCCAGCAGCTACAGGGATCCCGAGGTAAAACTGTTTTTT. J is TRBJ1-4 and V is TRBV7-9, with a weak D call TRBD1 (6 bases). Germline assignment: CDR1 SEHNR and CDR2 FQNEAQ (reference sequence). Trimming took off 4 bases at V and 10 bases at J, with 16 bases between the two ends. The CDR3 covers 14 residues.

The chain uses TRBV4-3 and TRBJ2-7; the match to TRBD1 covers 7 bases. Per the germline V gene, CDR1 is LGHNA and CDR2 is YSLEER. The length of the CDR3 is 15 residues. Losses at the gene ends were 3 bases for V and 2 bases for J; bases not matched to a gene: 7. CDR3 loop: CASSHDRTGTYEQYF. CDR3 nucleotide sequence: TGCGCCAGCAGCCATGACCGGACAGGAACCTACGAGCAGTACTTC.

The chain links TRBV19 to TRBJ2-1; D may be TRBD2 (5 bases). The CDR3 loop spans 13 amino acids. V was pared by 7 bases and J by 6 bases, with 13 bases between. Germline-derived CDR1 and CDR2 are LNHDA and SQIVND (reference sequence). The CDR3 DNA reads TGTGCCAGTAAACGGGATGGTGGCAATGAGCAGTTCTTC. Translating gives CASKRDGGNEQFF.

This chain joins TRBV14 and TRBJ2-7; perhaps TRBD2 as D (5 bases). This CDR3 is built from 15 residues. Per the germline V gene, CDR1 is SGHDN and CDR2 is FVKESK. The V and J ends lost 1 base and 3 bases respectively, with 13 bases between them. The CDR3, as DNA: TGTGCCAGCAGCCAAGCCCTAGCACCGATCTACGAGCAGTACTTC. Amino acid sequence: CASSQALAPIYEQYF. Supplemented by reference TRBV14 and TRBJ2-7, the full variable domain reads EAGVTQFPSHSVIEKGQTVTLRCDPISGHDNLYWYRRVMGKEIKFLLHFVKESKQDESGMPNNRFLAERTGGTYSTLKVQPAELEDSGVYFCASSQALAPIYEQYFGPGTRLTVT.

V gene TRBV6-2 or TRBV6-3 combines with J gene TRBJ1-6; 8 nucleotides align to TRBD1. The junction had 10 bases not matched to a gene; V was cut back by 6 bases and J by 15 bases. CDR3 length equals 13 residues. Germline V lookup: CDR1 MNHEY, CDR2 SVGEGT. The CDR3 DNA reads TGTGCCAGCAGCCAAGACAGGGGCCGGCACCTCCACTTT. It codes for CASSQDRGRHLHF.

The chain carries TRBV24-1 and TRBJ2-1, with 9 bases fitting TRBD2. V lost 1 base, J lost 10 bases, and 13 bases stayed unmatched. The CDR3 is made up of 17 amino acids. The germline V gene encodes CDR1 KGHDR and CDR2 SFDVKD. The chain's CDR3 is CATSDLGAGGKGEEQFF. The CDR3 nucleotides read TGTGCCACCAGTGATTTAGGTGCGGGGGGGAAGGGTGAGGAGCAGTTCTTC.

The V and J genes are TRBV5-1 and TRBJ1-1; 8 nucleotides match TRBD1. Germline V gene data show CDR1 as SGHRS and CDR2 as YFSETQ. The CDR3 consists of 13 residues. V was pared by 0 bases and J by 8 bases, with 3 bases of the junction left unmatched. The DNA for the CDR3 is TGCGCCAGCAGCTTGGAATCAGGGGGCGAAGCTTTCTTT. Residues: CASSLESGGEAFF.

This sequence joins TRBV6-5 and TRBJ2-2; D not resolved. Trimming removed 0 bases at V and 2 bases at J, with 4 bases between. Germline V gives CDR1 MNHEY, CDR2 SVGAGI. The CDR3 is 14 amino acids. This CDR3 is CASSYSRNTGELFF. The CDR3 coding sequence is TGTGCCAGCAGTTACTCCAGAAACACCGGGGAGCTGTTTTTT.

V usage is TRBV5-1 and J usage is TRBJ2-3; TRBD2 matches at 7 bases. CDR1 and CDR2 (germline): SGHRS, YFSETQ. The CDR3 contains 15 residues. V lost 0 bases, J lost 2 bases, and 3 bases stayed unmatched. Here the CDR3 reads CASSLGRGSTDTQYF. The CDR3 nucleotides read TGCGCCAGCAGCTTGGGGCGGGGGTCCACAGATACGCAGTATTTT.

The chain's CDR3 is CASSPRSRGGTEAFF. CDR3 DNA sequence: TGTGCCAGCAGCCCGCGGTCGAGGGGGGGGACTGAAGCTTTCTTT. V is TRBV9 and J is TRBJ1-1; maybe TRBD1 (6 bases). CDR1 SGDLS and CDR2 YYNGEE come from the germline V gene. V lost 4 bases and J 5 bases, leaving 18 bases between the germline ends. The CDR3 extends over 15 amino acids.

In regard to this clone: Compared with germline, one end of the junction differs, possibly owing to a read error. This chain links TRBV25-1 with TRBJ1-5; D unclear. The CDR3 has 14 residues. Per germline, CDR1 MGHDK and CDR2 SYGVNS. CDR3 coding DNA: TGTGCCAGCATTGAACCGTTTAGCAATCAGCCCCAGCATTTT. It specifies CASIEPFSNQPQHF.